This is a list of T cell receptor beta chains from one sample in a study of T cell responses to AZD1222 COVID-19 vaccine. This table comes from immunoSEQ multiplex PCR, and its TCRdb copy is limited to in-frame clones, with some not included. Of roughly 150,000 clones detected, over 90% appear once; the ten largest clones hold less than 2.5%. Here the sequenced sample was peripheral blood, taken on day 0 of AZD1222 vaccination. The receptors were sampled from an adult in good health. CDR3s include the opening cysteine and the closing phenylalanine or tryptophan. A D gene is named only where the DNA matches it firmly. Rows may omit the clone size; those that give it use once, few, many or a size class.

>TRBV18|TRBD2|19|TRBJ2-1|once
CASSLRPIQTSGGLDEQFF
TGTGCCAGCTCACTTCGGCCCATTCAGACTAGCGGGGGTTTGGATGAGCAGTTCTTC
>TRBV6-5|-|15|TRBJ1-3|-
CASMRGWGSGNTIYF
TGTGCCAGCATGCGGGGTTGGGGCTCTGGAAACACCATATATTTT
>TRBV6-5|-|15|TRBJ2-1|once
CASTASGSLYNEQFF
TGTGCCAGCACCGCCTCAGGCTCCCTCTACAATGAGCAGTTCTTC
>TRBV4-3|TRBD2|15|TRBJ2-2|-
CASSHPGLSTGELFF
TGCGCCAGCAGCCATCCGGGACTATCAACCGGGGAGCTGTTTTTT
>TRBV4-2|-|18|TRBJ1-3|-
CASSQDILTGTSGNTIYF
TGTGCCAGCAGCCAAGATATCTTAACCGGGACCTCTGGAAACACCATATATTTT
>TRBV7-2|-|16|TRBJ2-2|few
CASSLNGAANTGELFF
TGTGCCAGCAGCTTAAATGGGGCTGCGAACACCGGGGAGCTGTTTTTT
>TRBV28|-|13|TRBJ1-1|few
CASSLTENTEAFF
TGTGCCAGCAGTCTGACAGAGAACACTGAAGCTTTCTTT
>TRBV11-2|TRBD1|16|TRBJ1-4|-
CASSLELGQGLEKLFF
TGTGCCAGCAGCTTAGAGTTGGGACAGGGACTTGAAAAACTGTTTTTT
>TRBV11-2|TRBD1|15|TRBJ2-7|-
CASSLTGGFNYEQYF
TGTGCCAGCAGCTTAACAGGGGGCTTCAACTACGAGCAGTACTTC
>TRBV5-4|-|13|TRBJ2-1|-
CASSQTENNEQFF
TGTGCCAGCAGCCAGACAGAGAACAATGAGCAGTTCTTC
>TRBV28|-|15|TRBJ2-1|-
CASSGDFPEGYEQFF
TGTGCCAGCAGTGGGGACTTCCCGGAGGGGTATGAGCAGTTCTTC
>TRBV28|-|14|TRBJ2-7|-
CASNLLWTPYEQYF
TGTGCCAGCAACCTTCTGTGGACACCCTACGAGCAGTACTTC
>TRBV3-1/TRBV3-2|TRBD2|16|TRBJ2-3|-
CASSRSLAGGSDTQYF
TGTGCCAGCAGCCGAAGCCTAGCGGGAGGTTCAGATACGCAGTATTTT
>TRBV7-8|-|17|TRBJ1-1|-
CASSLVAGENVNTEAFF
TGTGCCAGCAGCTTAGTGGCAGGGGAGAACGTGAACACTGAAGCTTTCTTT